These T cell receptor beta chains were read from a single sample in a study of cytomegalovirus exposure and HLA in healthy donors. Repertoires were generated with immunoSEQ multiplex PCR, while TCRdb's copy carries only in-frame clones and drops some. Here the sample spans approximately 70,000 clones, about 77% being singletons. Input material: PBMCs. The receptors shown here come from a man aged 40-55 years in good health and CMV-seronegative. CDR3s include the opening cysteine and the closing phenylalanine or tryptophan. A D gene is named only where the DNA matches it firmly. Size is stated for part of the rows, as once, few or many counts, or as a class when the clone is expanded.

len,j_gene,abundance,v_gene,d_gene,CDR3aa,CDR3nt
13,TRBJ2-7,NA,TRBV7-6,NA,CASSLNGRGEQYF,TGTGCCAGCAGCTTAAACGGGAGAGGTGAGCAGTACTTC
15,TRBJ1-1,NA,TRBV18,TRBD1,CASSEKGQVRTEAFF,TGTGCCAGCTCAGAAAAGGGACAGGTACGGACTGAAGCTTTCTTT
13,TRBJ2-3,once,TRBV7-7,NA,CASSFSGTDTQYF,TGTGCCAGCAGCTTTTCCGGGACAGATACGCAGTATTTT
13,TRBJ1-4,NA,TRBV6-1,NA,CASRRPGGEKLFF,TGTGCCAGCAGGAGGCCCGGCGGGGAAAAACTGTTTTTT
12,TRBJ1-2,NA,TRBV7-9,TRBD1,CASSRDSYGYTF,TGTGCCAGCAGTCGGGACAGTTATGGCTACACCTTC
15,TRBJ2-7,NA,TRBV19,TRBD1,CASSPRTGLSYEQYF,TGTGCCAGTAGTCCCCGGACAGGGCTCTCCTACGAGCAGTACTTC
14,TRBJ2-7,NA,TRBV4-1,NA,CASSLDFTSYEQYF,TGCGCCAGCAGCCTCGACTTTACCTCCTACGAGCAGTACTTC
14,TRBJ1-6,once,TRBV11-2,NA,CASSFRGNNSPLHF,TGTGCCAGCAGCTTCCGGGGAAATAATTCACCCCTCCACTTT
15,TRBJ2-1,NA,TRBV6-6,TRBD1,CASRSGTGGEYEQFF,TGTGCCAGCAGATCCGGGACAGGGGGCGAGTATGAGCAGTTCTTC
15,TRBJ2-3,NA,TRBV5-6,TRBD1,CASSTSPGQGVRQYF,TGTGCCAGCAGCACCTCGCCGGGACAGGGGGTCCGGCAGTATTTT
15,TRBJ2-6,once,TRBV5-8,NA,CASSLTGPGANVLTF,TGTGCCAGCAGCCTTACAGGTCCTGGGGCCAACGTCCTGACTTTC
15,TRBJ1-2,NA,TRBV5-4,TRBD1,CASSTGQGPNYGYTF,TGTGCCAGCAGCACCGGACAGGGCCCTAACTATGGCTACACCTTC
18,TRBJ2-3,once,TRBV4-1,TRBD2,CASSQDLRLAGGSTSQYF,TGCGCCAGCAGCCAAGATCTTCGGCTAGCGGGAGGGAGTACGTCGCAGTATTTT
15,TRBJ2-3,few,TRBV2,TRBD2,CASRYRLARTDTQYF,TGTGCCAGCAGGTACCGACTAGCGCGCACAGATACGCAGTATTTT
13,TRBJ1-2,NA,TRBV7-3,NA,CASSPGGAYGYTF,TGTGCCAGCAGTCCCGGGGGGGCGTATGGCTACACCTTC
15,TRBJ2-3,NA,TRBV5-1,NA,CASSPTGTNTDTQYF,TGCGCCAGCAGCCCAACCGGGACAAACACAGATACGCAGTATTTT
15,TRBJ2-3,NA,TRBV6-4,TRBD2,CASSPGLAGVDTQYF,TGTGCCAGCAGTCCTGGACTAGCGGGAGTCGATACGCAGTATTTT
16,TRBJ2-3,NA,TRBV11-3,NA,CASSPGTGSRTDTQYF,TGTGCCAGCAGCCCCGGAACAGGGTCCCGTACAGATACGCAGTATTTT
14,TRBJ2-1,NA,TRBV6-5,NA,CASSYEVADNEQFF,TGTGCCAGCAGTTACGAGGTGGCGGACAATGAGCAGTTCTTC
15,TRBJ2-7,NA,TRBV5-6,TRBD1,CASRSRGTGSYEQYF,TGTGCCAGCAGATCTAGGGGGACAGGCTCCTACGAGCAGTACTTC
14,TRBJ2-3,NA,TRBV19,NA,CASSITGNTDTQYF,TGTGCCAGTAGTATTACGGGTAATACAGATACGCAGTATTTT
16,TRBJ2-2,NA,TRBV5-1,NA,CASSLGRGLDTGELFF,TGCGCCAGCAGCTTGGGTAGGGGTTTGGACACCGGGGAGCTGTTTTTT
14,TRBJ1-4,once,TRBV7-2,NA,CASSSEALPEKLFF,TGTGCCAGCAGCTCCGAGGCTCTCCCTGAAAAACTGTTTTTT
11,TRBJ1-1,medium-sized,TRBV6-1,NA,CASSENAGAFF,TGTGCCAGCAGTGAAAACGCAGGAGCTTTCTTT
13,TRBJ2-3,NA,TRBV5-1,TRBD2,CASTGGGTDTQYF,TGCGCCAGCACAGGCGGGGGAACAGATACGCAGTATTTT
14,TRBJ2-1,NA,TRBV5-1,NA,CASSSRGLYNEQFF,TGCGCCAGCAGCTCGCGGGGGCTCTACAATGAGCAGTTCTTC
15,TRBJ2-5,once,TRBV28,TRBD1,CASSWTGAKQETQYF,TGTGCCAGCAGTTGGACAGGGGCGAAACAAGAGACCCAGTACTTC
12,TRBJ2-7,NA,TRBV6-1,NA,CASSVAGVGQYF,TGTGCCAGCAGTGTCGCGGGCGTCGGACAGTACTTC
16,TRBJ2-4,NA,TRBV7-9,NA,CASSLAGPKAKNIQYF,TGTGCCAGCAGCTTAGCTGGGCCGAAAGCCAAAAACATTCAGTACTTC
12,TRBJ1-2,NA,TRBV27,NA,CASSLSGDGYTF,TGTGCCAGCAGTTTATCGGGCGATGGCTACACCTTC
15,TRBJ2-3,NA,TRBV7-8,NA,CASSLDGSGTDTQYF,TGTGCCAGCAGCTTAGATGGTAGCGGCACAGATACGCAGTATTTT
14,TRBJ2-1,NA,TRBV2,NA,CASMAGAGGAEQFF,TGTGCCAGCATGGCCGGAGCCGGGGGTGCTGAGCAGTTCTTC
14,TRBJ1-2,few,TRBV6-1,NA,CASSEAASYYGYTF,TGTGCCAGCAGTGAAGCGGCCAGTTATTATGGCTACACCTTC
14,TRBJ2-5,NA,TRBV7-7,NA,CASSLNTNQETQYF,TGTGCCAGCAGCTTAAATACTAATCAAGAGACCCAGTACTTC
14,TRBJ1-6,once,TRBV6-1,TRBD1,CASSKQGENSPLHF,TGTGCCAGCAGTAAACAGGGGGAGAATTCACCCCTCCACTTT
15,TRBJ1-3,NA,TRBV28,NA,CASSLAAVSGNTIYF,TGTGCCAGCAGTTTAGCGGCTGTCTCTGGAAACACCATATATTTT
11,TRBJ2-5,few,TRBV20-1,NA,CSAHREETQYF,TGCAGTGCTCACCGGGAAGAGACCCAGTACTTC
14,TRBJ1-3,many,TRBV5-1,NA,CASSLAGPGNTIYF,TGCGCCAGCAGCTTGGCAGGGCCTGGAAACACCATATATTTT
16,TRBJ1-2,NA,TRBV5-4,TRBD1,CASSPPGTGDKGGYTF,TGTGCCAGCAGCCCTCCCGGGACAGGGGATAAGGGTGGCTACACCTTC
12,TRBJ2-1,NA,TRBV7-2,NA,CASTLTGNEQFF,TGTGCCAGCACCTTGACCGGGAATGAGCAGTTCTTC
18,TRBJ2-7,NA,TRBV7-9,TRBD2,CASTLGKAGGSISYEQYF,TGTGCCAGCACCCTGGGGAAAGCGGGAGGCAGTATCTCCTACGAGCAGTACTTC
17,TRBJ2-6,once,TRBV29-1,TRBD2,CSVESRGRQSGANVLTF,TGCAGCGTTGAATCCCGCGGGAGACAGTCTGGGGCCAACGTCCTGACTTTC
14,TRBJ1-6,NA,TRBV7-3,NA,CASSFQGRNSPLHF,TGTGCCAGCAGCTTTCAGGGTAGAAATTCACCCCTCCACTTT
14,TRBJ2-7,NA,TRBV5-1,NA,CASSPPGHPYEQYF,TGCGCCAGCAGCCCGCCGGGACACCCCTACGAGCAGTACTTC
17,TRBJ2-3,few,TRBV13,TRBD2,CASSSWTSGRARDTQYF,TGTGCCAGCAGCTCCTGGACTAGCGGGAGGGCGAGAGATACGCAGTATTTT
12,TRBJ1-4,few,TRBV5-5,TRBD1,CASDRGNEKLFF,TGTGCCAGCGACAGGGGCAATGAAAAACTGTTTTTT
15,TRBJ2-3,few,TRBV19,TRBD2,CASSPRGTSADTQYF,TGTGCCAGTAGTCCCCGTGGGACTAGCGCAGATACGCAGTATTTT
16,TRBJ2-6,few,TRBV9,NA,CASSVGLRGGANVLTF,TGTGCCAGCAGCGTAGGATTGAGAGGTGGGGCCAACGTCCTGACTTTC
14,TRBJ2-7,NA,TRBV7-9,TRBD2,CASSSWTSGNEQYF,TGTGCCAGCAGCTCTTGGACTAGCGGGAACGAGCAGTACTTC
17,TRBJ1-1,NA,TRBV19,TRBD1,CASSSEQGERVLTEAFF,TGTGCCAGTAGTTCAGAACAGGGGGAAAGGGTACTCACTGAAGCTTTCTTT
16,TRBJ1-3,NA,TRBV5-1,NA,CASSNGGIHSGNTIYF,TGCGCCAGCAGTAATGGGGGCATACACTCTGGAAACACCATATATTTT
13,TRBJ1-1,NA,TRBV7-8,NA,CASSWTANTEAFF,TGTGCCAGCAGCTGGACAGCTAACACTGAAGCTTTCTTT
15,TRBJ1-1,NA,TRBV5-1,NA,CASSLGGRADTEAFF,TGCGCCAGCAGCTTGGGTGGGAGGGCGGATACTGAAGCTTTCTTT
13,TRBJ2-7,NA,TRBV4-1,TRBD1,CASRGQDSYEQYF,TGCGCCAGCAGGGGACAGGACTCCTACGAGCAGTACTTC
15,TRBJ2-2,NA,TRBV6-5,NA,CASRLGLTNTGELFF,TGTGCCAGCAGGCTGGGACTTACGAACACCGGGGAGCTGTTTTTT
15,TRBJ2-7,NA,TRBV7-9,TRBD1,CASSLVPGQPYEQYF,TGTGCCAGCAGCTTAGTACCGGGACAGCCATACGAGCAGTACTTC
12,TRBJ2-7,NA,TRBV10-3,NA,CATGSLDYEQYF,TGTGCCACCGGGAGTCTGGACTACGAGCAGTACTTC
15,TRBJ1-5,NA,TRBV6-6,TRBD1,CASRGRDRDNQPQHF,TGTGCCAGCAGGGGCCGGGACAGGGATAATCAGCCCCAGCATTTT
12,TRBJ1-2,NA,TRBV29-1,NA,CSVLGGGYGYTF,TGCAGCGTTCTTGGCGGCGGCTATGGCTACACCTTC